This TCR beta chain was sequenced during a study of Ad26.COV2.S vaccination and SARS-CoV-2 variants (dated by TCRdb to the early 2020s). In the study overall: Donors in the vaccine arm were drawn from COV1001, a phase I-IIa trial of Ad26.COV2.S in healthy adults that was multicentre, randomized, double-blind and placebo-controlled. TCRbeta repertoire sequencing served as the tool for gauging how specific and how broad the SARS-CoV-2-reactive T cell receptors were following Ad26.COV2.S vaccination. A total of 32 samples were included in the TCR-sequenced set, comprising around 20 Ad26.COV2.S vaccine recipients, 5 placebo recipients and 8 SARS-CoV-2 convalescent individuals. Throughout the experiments and outcome assessment, investigators stayed blinded to trial group allocation. Ad26.COV2.S was administered intramuscularly at a dose of 5x10^10 or 1x10^11 viral particles, either as one shot or as two shots given 56 days apart. Participants in the trial were split at random into five groups of five each, receiving low-dose or high-dose Ad26.COV2.S once or twice, or else placebo on both occasions. Results and caveats for the whole study, not just this receptor: After vaccination, spike-specific CD8+ and CD4+ T cell responses were reported to show substantial breadth. Spike-specific TCR breadth was higher in Ad26.COV2.S recipients than in placebo recipients (P = 0.0014). The authors noted that total T cell responses may have been underestimated by the TCR breadth and depth analyses. The study was not powered to compare responses between vaccine doses or regimens. Comparable non-spike TCR breadth was observed between vaccine and placebo recipients, consistent with only spike being contained in the vaccine.

In the paper's terms, the treatment or condition label means: over 15 received Ad26.COV2.S at low or high dose, single or two shots; several received placebo; per-sample allocation not given. For vaccine and placebo recipients, the sequenced repertoires came from samples collected on day 63 after the first injection. Cohort 1b enrolled roughly 25 adults aged 18-55 years at a single site in Boston, USA, between 29 July and 7 August 2020. As a vaccine, Ad26.COV2.S was a replication-incompetent adenovirus type 26 vector that expressed a prefusion-stabilized SARS-CoV-2 spike protein derived from the original Wuhan strain. For this clone: No antigen is known for it. The record has no base qualities; no much larger clone is one base away.

The germline V gene encodes CDR1 ENHRY and CDR2 SYGVKD. The CDR3 numbers 16 residues from cysteine through phenylalanine. Only CDR3 DNA remains: 48 bases, in frame from the first base. V and J lose 6 bases and 7 bases, and a span of 19 bases separates them. The immunoSEQ Assay was the method used to sequence TCRbeta CDR3 regions. After extraction, genomic DNA underwent amplification by bias-controlled multiplex PCR, followed by high-throughput sequencing. In the paper's pipeline: To quantify the absolute abundance of every unique TCRbeta CDR3 region, sequences were collapsed and filtered. T cell fraction was estimated by normalizing TCRbeta template counts to usable DNA, with usable DNA measured through amplification of reference genes found in all nucleated cells. Repertoire TCRs were annotated as SARS-CoV-2-specific by exact matching of V gene, CDR3 amino acid sequence and J gene to a known reactive TCR set. The reference SARS-CoV-2 TCR set came from MIRA and was filtered for enrichment in COVID-19-positive ImmuneCODE repertoires, removing public or cross-reactive TCRs. Based on the MIRA antigens, annotated TCRs were further analysed at the level of specific ORF or position within ORF. Depth was the summed frequency of annotated unique rearrangements, while breadth was defined as annotated unique rearrangements over total unique productive rearrangements. Two-sided Wilcoxon rank-sum tests were applied when comparing TCR breadth between groups. This is the immuneACCESS table as TCRdb keeps it, with only in-frame sequences that have V and J called. A part of the clones is gone; compared with another copy, unresolved V genes explain less than half, and the rest is unexplained. The DNA gave D and trimming, while V, J and clone size come from that table. Within this sample are around 450,000 clones, with 89% of them counted one time only. The ten top clones hold 2.5% to 3% of the sample.

The specimen was peripheral blood, collected in a trial of Ad26.COV2.S vaccine versus placebo. The receptor chain draws on TRBV10-3 and TRBJ1-6; possibly the D gene is TRBD1, per 5 matching bases. The clonotype was recovered from a person aged 18-60 years who received the Ad26.COV2.S COVID-19 vaccine or a placebo. The DNA is TGTGCCATCAGACCTACCCAGGGAAGTAGGAATTCACCCCTCCACTTT. This sequence encodes CAIRPTQGSRNSPLHF.